One and the same sample provided the 10 T cell receptor beta chains below, sequenced in a study of cytomegalovirus exposure and HLA in healthy donors. PCR was performed using 60 Vbeta and 13 Jbeta primers. Here immunoSEQ multiplex PCR was the method, and the copy in TCRdb shows in-frame clones only, minus some. The data contain 170,000 or so clones, 84% of them singletons. Sequencing was performed on PBMCs. Receptors were obtained from a girl under 18 in good health and CMV-seropositive.

CDR3 DNA sequence: TGTGCCAGCAGCGTAGGGACAGGGGGCAATCAGCCCCAGCATTTT. Translation gives CASSVGTGGNQPQHF. The chain joins TRBV9 to TRBJ1-5; 9 positions match TRBD1. CDR3 length: 15 amino acids. V was pared by 0 bases and J by 2 bases, with 0 bases of the junction left unmatched. CDR1 is SGDLS, CDR2 YYNGEE, per germline.

The chain couples TRBV19 to TRBJ1-2; 7 bases align to TRBD1. V gave up 4 bases and J gave up 0 bases; unmatched junction bases: 2. In germline, CDR1 is LNHDA, CDR2 SQIVND (reference sequence). The CDR3 is 14 residues long. CDR3 in DNA: TGTGCCAGTAGTAACAGGGGAGCTAACTATGGCTACACCTTC. This sequence encodes CASSNRGANYGYTF.

The chain has TRBV28 and TRBJ1-5; D not certain. This CDR3 is 16 amino acids long. Germline V gene data show CDR1 as MDHEN and CDR2 as SYDVKM. Trimming took off 0 bases at V and 2 bases at J, with 11 bases between the two ends. DNA for the CDR3: TGTGCCAGCAGTTTATGGGATCGGGGTCGCAATCAGCCCCAGCATTTT. Protein sequence: CASSLWDRGRNQPQHF.

This sequence joins TRBV29-1 and TRBJ1-1; the match to TRBD1 covers 7 bases. CDR1 is SQVTM and CDR2 is ANQGSEA in the germline V gene. The CDR3 covers 12 residues. V lost 5 bases and J lost 4; bases outside the gene matches: 4. CDR3 in DNA: TGCAGCGTTCTTCAGGGGGTCACTGAAGCTTTCTTT. Protein product: CSVLQGVTEAFF.

The chain joins TRBV4-1 to TRBJ1-2, with D perhaps matching TRBD1 (5 bases). Germline lookup yields CDR1 MGHRA and CDR2 YSYEKL. This CDR3 comprises 14 residues. Between the trimmed V and J ends, which lost 0 bases and 8 bases, there was a span of 13 bases. In DNA, the CDR3 is TGCGCCAGCAGCCAAGATCAAGGGGTCAGCGGCTACACCTTC. Protein product: CASSQDQGVSGYTF.

The chain employs TRBV4-1 and TRBJ1-1; 7 bases are shared with TRBD1. Trimming cost V 1 base and J 2 bases; bases outside gene matches: 4. Germline V gene data show CDR1 as MGHRA and CDR2 as YSYEKL. The CDR3 loop spans 15 amino acids. CDR3 amino acids: CASSQAGTANTEAFF. As DNA, the CDR3 is TGCGCCAGCAGCCAAGCCGGGACAGCCAACACTGAAGCTTTCTTT.

The chain joins TRBV2 to TRBJ2-7, with 7 bases fitting TRBD2. V shed 2 bases and J 3 bases; nucleotides not matched to a gene: 7. This CDR3 is 15 amino acids long. Germline V gives CDR1 SNHLY, CDR2 FYNNEI. The CDR3 sequence: CASSEPPGGGYEQYF. CDR3 bases: TGTGCCAGCAGTGAACCCCCGGGAGGAGGCTACGAGCAGTACTTC.

This chain uses TRBV6-5 with TRBJ1-5; a weak D match, TRBD1 (6 bases). Between the trimmed V and J ends, which lost 4 bases and 4 bases, there was a span of 11 bases. Germline loops: CDR1 MNHEY, CDR2 SVGAGI. CDR3 length: 14 amino acids. CDR3 sequence (DNA): TGTGCCAGCAGTTCTCGACAGGTAAATCAGCCCCAGCATTTT. Encoded protein: CASSSRQVNQPQHF.

This clone has a handful of counts. V gene TRBV7-9 combines with J gene TRBJ1-2; TRBD1 matches 8 bases. Germline CDR1 and CDR2: SEHNR and FQNEAQ (reference sequence). The CDR3 has 16 residues. J was trimmed by 2 bases and V by 7 bases; bases with no gene match: 12. CDR3 amino acids: CASTKTTGELNYGYTF. CDR3 DNA sequence: TGTGCCAGCACCAAGACGACAGGGGAATTGAACTATGGCTACACCTTC. Full variable domain (rest looked up from reference TRBV7-9 and TRBJ1-2): DTGVSQNPRHKITKRGQNVTFRCDPISEHNRLYWYRQTLGQGPEFLTYFQNEAQLEKSRLLSDRFSAERPKGSFSTLEIQRTEQGDSAMYLCASTKTTGELNYGYTFGSGTRLTVV.

This clone was detected only once. This rearrangement joins TRBV2 to TRBJ2-2; tentatively, D is TRBD1 (6 bases). Germline V gene sequence: CDR1 SNHLY, CDR2 FYNNEI. V was pared by 10 bases and J by 1 base, with 13 bases between. The CDR3 has 14 residues. The CDR3 DNA is TGTGCCACTTACAGGGAAAGGAACACCGGGGAGCTGTTTTTT. It codes for CATYRERNTGELFF.